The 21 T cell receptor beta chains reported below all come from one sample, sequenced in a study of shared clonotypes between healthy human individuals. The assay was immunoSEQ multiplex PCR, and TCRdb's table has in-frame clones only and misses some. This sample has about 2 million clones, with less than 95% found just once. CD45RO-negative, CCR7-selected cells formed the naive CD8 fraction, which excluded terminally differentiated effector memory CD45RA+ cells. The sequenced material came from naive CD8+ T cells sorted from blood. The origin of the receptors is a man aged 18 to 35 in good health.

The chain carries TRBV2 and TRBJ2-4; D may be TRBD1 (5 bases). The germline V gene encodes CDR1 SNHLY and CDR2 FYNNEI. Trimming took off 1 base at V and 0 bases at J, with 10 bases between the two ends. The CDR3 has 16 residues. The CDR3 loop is CASSEGTGIAKNIQYF. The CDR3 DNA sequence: TGTGCCAGCAGTGAAGGCACAGGAATAGCCAAAAACATTCAGTACTTC.

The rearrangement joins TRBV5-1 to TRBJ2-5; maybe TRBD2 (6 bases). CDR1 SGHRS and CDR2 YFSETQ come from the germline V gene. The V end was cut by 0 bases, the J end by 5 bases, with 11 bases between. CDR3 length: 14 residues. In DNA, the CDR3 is TGCGCCAGCAGCTTGGACCTTGGAGGGGAGACCCAGTACTTC. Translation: CASSLDLGGETQYF.

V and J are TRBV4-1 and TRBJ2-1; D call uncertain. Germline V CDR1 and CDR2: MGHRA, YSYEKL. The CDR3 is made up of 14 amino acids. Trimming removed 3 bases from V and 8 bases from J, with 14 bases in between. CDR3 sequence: CASSQGIFVYEQFF. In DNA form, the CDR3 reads TGCGCCAGCAGCCAGGGCATATTTGTCTATGAGCAGTTCTTC.

The CDR3 DNA reads TGTGCCAGCAGCCTTATAGCGGGGAGCTCCTACGAGCAGTACTTC. Its protein product is CASSLIAGSSYEQYF. The chain employs TRBV7-2 and TRBJ2-7; 8 bases align to TRBD2. The V segment lost 5 bases and the J segment 0 bases; nucleotides outside the gene matches: 6. Looked up from germline, CDR1 is SGHTA and CDR2 is FQGNSA. The CDR3 is 15 residues long.

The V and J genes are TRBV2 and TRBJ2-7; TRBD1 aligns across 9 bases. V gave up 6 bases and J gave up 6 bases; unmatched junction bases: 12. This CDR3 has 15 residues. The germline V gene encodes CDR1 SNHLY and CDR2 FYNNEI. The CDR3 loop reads CASSTLQGAGSEQYF. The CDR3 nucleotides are TGTGCCAGCAGCACCTTACAGGGGGCAGGGAGCGAGCAGTACTTC.

Here the CDR3 DNA reads TGTGCCAGCAGGGGGACAGGTGGGGAAAAACTGTTTTTT. It yields the protein CASRGTGGEKLFF. The chain combines TRBV2 with TRBJ1-4, with 8 bases lining up with TRBD1. Germline values: CDR1 SNHLY, CDR2 FYNNEI. The CDR3 is 13 residues long. V gave up 6 bases and J gave up 8 bases; unmatched junction bases: 5.

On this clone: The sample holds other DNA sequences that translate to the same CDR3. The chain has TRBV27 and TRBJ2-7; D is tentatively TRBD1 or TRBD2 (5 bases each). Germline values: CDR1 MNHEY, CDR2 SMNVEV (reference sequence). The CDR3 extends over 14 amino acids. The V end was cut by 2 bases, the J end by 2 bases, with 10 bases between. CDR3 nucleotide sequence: TGTGCCAGCAGTTTAGGTGGGGGTGCCTACGAGCAGTACTTC. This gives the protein CASSLGGGAYEQYF.

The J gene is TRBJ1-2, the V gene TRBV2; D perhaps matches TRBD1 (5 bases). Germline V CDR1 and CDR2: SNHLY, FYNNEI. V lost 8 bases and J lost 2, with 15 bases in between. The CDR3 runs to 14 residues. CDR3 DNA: TGTGCCAGCGGGACCTGGCAGGAGAACTATGGCTACACCTTC. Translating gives CASGTWQENYGYTF.

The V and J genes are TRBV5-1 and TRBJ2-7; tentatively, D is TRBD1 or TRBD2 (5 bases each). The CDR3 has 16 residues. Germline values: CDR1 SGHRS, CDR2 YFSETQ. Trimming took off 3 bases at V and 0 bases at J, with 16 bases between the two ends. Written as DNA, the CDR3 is TGCGCCAGCAGCTCGGGGCCGGGCCTAAGCTCCTACGAGCAGTACTTC. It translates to CASSSGPGLSSYEQYF.

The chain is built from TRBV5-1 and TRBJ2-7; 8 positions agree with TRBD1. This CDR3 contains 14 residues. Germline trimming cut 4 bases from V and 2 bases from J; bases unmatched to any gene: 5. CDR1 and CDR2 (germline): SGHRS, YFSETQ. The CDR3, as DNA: TGCGCCAGCAGCCCGGGACAGGCGACCTACGAGCAGTACTTC. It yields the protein CASSPGQATYEQYF.

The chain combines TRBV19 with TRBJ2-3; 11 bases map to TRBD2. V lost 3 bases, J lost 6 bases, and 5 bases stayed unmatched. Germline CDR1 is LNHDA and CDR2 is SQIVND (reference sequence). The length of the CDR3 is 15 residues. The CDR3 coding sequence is TGTGCCAGTAGTATGACTAGCGGGAAGTCGGATACGCAGTATTTT. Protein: CASSMTSGKSDTQYF.

DNA of the CDR3: TGTGCCAGCAGTGAATACGACAGGGGGTACGAGCAGTACTTC. Residues: CASSEYDRGYEQYF. This chain joins TRBV25-1 and TRBJ2-7, with 9 nucleotides matching TRBD1. Germline lookup yields CDR1 MGHDK and CDR2 SYGVNS. This CDR3 contains 14 residues. V gave up 0 bases and J gave up 4 bases; unmatched junction bases: 1.

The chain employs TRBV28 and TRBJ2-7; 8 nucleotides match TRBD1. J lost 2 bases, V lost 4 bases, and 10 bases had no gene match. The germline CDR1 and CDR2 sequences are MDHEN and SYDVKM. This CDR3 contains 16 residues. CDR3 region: CASSSPREQGAYEQYF. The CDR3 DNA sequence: TGTGCCAGCAGTTCGCCCCGGGAACAGGGGGCCTACGAGCAGTACTTC.

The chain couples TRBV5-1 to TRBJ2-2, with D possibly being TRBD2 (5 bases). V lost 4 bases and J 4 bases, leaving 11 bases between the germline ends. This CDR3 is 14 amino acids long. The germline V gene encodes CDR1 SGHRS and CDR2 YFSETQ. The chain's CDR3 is CASSGSGSTGELFF. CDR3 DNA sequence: TGCGCCAGCAGCGGGAGTGGGAGCACCGGGGAGCTGTTTTTT.

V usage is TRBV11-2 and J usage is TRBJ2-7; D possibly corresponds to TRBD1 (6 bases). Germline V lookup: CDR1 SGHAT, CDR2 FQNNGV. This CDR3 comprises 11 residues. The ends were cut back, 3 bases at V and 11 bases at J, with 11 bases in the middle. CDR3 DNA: TGTGCCAGCAGCTTGGGACAAGACGAGTACTTC. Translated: CASSLGQDEYF.

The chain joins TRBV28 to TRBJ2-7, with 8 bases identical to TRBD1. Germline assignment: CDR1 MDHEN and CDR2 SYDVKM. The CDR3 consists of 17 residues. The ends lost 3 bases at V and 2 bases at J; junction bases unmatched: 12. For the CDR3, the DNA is TGTGCCAGCAGTTTGGAGCTAACGCGACAGGGGCCCTACGAGCAGTACTTC. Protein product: CASSLELTRQGPYEQYF. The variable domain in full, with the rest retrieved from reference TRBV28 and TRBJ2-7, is DVKVTQSSRYLVKRTGEKVFLECVQDMDHENMFWYRQDPGLGLRLIYFSYDVKMKEKGDIPEGYSVSREKKERFSLILESASTNQTSMYLCASSLELTRQGPYEQYFGPGTRLTVT.

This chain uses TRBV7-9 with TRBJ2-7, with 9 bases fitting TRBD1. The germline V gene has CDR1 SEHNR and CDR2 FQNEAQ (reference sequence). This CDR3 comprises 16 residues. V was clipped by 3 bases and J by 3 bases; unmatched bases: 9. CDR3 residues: CASSFHSGQGSYEQYF. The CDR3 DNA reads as TGTGCCAGCAGCTTCCACTCGGGACAGGGTAGCTACGAGCAGTACTTC.

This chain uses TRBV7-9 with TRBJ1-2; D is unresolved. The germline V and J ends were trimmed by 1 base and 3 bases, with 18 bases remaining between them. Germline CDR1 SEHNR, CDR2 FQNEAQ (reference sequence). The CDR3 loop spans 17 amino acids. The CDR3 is CASSLVGSGIGYYGYTF. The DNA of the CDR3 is TGTGCCAGCAGCTTAGTGGGATCTGGGATCGGGTACTATGGCTACACCTTC.

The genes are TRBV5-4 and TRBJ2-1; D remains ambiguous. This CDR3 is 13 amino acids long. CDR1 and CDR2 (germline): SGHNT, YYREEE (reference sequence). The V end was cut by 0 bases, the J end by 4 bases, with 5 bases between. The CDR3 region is CASSLDGYNEQFF. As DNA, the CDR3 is TGTGCCAGCAGCTTGGACGGATACAATGAGCAGTTCTTC.

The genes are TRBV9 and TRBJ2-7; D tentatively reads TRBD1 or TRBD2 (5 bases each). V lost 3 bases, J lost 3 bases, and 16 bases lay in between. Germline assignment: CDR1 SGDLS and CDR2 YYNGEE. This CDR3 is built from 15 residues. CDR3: CASSEAPGPNYEQYF. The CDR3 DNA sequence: TGTGCCAGCAGCGAGGCCCCGGGACCCAACTACGAGCAGTACTTC.

CDR3 region: CASTPRDRRSYEQYF. DNA for the CDR3: TGTGCCAGCACCCCCCGGGACAGGCGCTCCTACGAGCAGTACTTC. The chain is built from TRBV2 and TRBJ2-7, with TRBD1 matching over 8 bases. J gave up 0 bases and V 7 bases, and 8 bases lay outside the gene matches. Germline V gene sequence: CDR1 SNHLY, CDR2 FYNNEI. CDR3 length: 15 amino acids.